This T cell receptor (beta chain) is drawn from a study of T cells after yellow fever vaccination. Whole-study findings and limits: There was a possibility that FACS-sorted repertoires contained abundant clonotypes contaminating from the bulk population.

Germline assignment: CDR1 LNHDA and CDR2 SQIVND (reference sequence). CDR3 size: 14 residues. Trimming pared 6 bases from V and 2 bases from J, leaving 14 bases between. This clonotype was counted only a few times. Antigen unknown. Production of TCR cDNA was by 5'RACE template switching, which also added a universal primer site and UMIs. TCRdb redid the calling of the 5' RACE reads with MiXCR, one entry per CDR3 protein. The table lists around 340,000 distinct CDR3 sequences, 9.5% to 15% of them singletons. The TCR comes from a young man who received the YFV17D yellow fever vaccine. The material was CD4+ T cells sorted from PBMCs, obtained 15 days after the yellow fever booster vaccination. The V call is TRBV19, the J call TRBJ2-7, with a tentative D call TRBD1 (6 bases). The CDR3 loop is CASRRTVGAYEQYF. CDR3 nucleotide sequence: TGTGCCAGTAGGCGGACAGTGGGAGCCTACGAGCAGTACTTC.